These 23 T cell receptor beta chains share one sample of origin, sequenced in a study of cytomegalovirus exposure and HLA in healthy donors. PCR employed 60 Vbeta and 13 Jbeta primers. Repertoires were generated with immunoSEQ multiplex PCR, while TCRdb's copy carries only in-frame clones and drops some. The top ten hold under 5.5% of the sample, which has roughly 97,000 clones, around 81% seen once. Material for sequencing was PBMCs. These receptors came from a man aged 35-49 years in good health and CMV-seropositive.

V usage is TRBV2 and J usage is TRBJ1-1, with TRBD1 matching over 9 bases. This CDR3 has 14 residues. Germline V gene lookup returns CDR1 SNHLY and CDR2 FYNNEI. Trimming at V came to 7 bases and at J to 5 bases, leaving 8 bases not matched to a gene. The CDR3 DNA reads TGTGCCAGCACCCAGGACAGGGGCGATACTGAAGCTTTCTTT. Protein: CASTQDRGDTEAFF.

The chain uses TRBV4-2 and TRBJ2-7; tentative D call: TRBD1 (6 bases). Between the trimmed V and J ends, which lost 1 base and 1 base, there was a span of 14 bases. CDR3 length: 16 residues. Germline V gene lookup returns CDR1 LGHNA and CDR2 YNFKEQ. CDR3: CASSQVGADGSYEQYF. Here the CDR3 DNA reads TGTGCCAGCAGCCAAGTGGGGGCGGACGGGTCCTACGAGCAGTACTTC.

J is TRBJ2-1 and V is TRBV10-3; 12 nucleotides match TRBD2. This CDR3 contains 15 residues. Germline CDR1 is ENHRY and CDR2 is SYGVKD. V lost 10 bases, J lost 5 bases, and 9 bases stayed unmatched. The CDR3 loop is CATATGLAGHNEQFF. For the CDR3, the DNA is TGTGCCACCGCCACGGGACTAGCGGGCCACAATGAGCAGTTCTTC.

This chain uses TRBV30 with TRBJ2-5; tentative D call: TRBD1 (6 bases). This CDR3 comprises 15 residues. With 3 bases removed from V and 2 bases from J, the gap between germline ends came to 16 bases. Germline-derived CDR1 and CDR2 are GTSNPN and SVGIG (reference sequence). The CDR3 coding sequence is TGTGCCTGGAGGTTAGCAGGGGTTGGGCAAGAGACCCAGTACTTC. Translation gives CAWRLAGVGQETQYF.

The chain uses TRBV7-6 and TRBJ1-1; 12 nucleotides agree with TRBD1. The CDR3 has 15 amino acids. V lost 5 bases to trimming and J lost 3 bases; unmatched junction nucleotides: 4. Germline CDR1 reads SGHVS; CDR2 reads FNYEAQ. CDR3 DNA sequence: TGTGCCAGCAGCATTGGGACAGGGGGCGACACTGAAGCTTTCTTT. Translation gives CASSIGTGGDTEAFF.

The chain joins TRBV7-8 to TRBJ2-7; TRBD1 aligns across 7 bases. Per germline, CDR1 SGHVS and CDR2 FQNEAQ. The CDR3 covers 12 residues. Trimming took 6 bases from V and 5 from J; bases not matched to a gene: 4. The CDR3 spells CASSEDRDEQYF. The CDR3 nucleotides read TGTGCCAGCAGTGAAGACAGGGACGAGCAGTACTTC.

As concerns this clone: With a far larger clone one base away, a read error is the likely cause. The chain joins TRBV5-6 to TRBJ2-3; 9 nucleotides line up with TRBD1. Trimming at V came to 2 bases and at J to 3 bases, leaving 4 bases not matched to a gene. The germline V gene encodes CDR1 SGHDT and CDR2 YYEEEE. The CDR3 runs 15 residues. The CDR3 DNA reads TGTGCCAGCAGCTTTAGGACAGGGGCGACAGATACGCAGTATTTT. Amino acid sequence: CASSFRTGATDTQYF.

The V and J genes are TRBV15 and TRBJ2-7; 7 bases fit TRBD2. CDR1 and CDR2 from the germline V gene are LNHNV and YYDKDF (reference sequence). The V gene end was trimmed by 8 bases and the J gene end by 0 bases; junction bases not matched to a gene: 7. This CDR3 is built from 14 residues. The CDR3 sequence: CATRAGEHSYEQYF. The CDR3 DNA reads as TGTGCCACCCGCGCGGGGGAGCACTCCTACGAGCAGTACTTC.

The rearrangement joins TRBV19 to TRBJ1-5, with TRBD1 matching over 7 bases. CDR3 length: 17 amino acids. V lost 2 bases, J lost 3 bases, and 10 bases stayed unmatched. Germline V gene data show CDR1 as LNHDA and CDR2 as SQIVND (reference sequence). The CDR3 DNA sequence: TGTGCCAGTAGTATAAGGGGAGACAGGGTAATCAATCAGCCCCAGCATTTT. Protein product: CASSIRGDRVINQPQHF.

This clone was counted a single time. The CDR3 region is CAIREAGTGETQYF. The CDR3, as DNA: TGTGCCATCAGGGAAGCCGGGACAGGGGAGACCCAGTACTTC. This sequence joins TRBV10-3 and TRBJ2-5; 9 positions match TRBD1. V was clipped by 6 bases and J by 5 bases; unmatched bases: 7. Germline CDR1 and CDR2: ENHRY and SYGVKD. The CDR3 has 14 residues.

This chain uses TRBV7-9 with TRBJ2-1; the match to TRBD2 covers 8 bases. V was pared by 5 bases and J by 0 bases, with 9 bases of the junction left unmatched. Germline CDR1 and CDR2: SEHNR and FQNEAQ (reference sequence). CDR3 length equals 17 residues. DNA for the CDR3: TGTGCCAGCAGCGGATATAGCGGGACACTCTCCTACAATGAGCAGTTCTTC. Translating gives CASSGYSGTLSYNEQFF.

CDR3 sequence (DNA): TGTGCCAGCAGCTTATTGGGAGGGGCTTCTGGAAACACCATATATTTT. This gives the protein CASSLLGGASGNTIYF. The chain has TRBV7-6 and TRBJ1-3, with D maybe TRBD1 (5 bases). The V end lost 2 bases, the J end lost 1 base, and 12 bases lay between the germline ends. In germline, CDR1 is SGHVS, CDR2 FNYEAQ. The length of the CDR3 is 16 residues.

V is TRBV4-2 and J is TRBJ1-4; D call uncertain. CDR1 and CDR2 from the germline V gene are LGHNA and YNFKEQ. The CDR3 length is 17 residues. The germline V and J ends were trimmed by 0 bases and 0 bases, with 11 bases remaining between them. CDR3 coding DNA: TGTGCCAGCAGCCAAGAGAGTCCCGGGACAACTAATGAAAAACTGTTTTTT. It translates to CASSQESPGTTNEKLFF.

CDR3 sequence: CASSQEGGDREKLFF. CDR3 nucleotides: TGTGCCAGCAGCCAAGAGGGGGGTGATCGCGAAAAACTGTTTTTT. J is TRBJ1-4 and V is TRBV4-2; maybe TRBD1 (5 bases). In germline, CDR1 is LGHNA, CDR2 YNFKEQ. This CDR3 has 15 amino acids. Trimming removed 0 bases at V and 8 bases at J, with 13 bases between.

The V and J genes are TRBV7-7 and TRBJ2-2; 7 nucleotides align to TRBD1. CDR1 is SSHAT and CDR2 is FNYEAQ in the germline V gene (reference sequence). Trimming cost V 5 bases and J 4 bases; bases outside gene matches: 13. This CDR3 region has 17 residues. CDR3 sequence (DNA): TGTGCCAGCAGCCTGGGGAGAATGACAGGGAGCACCGGGGAGCTGTTTTTT. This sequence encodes CASSLGRMTGSTGELFF.

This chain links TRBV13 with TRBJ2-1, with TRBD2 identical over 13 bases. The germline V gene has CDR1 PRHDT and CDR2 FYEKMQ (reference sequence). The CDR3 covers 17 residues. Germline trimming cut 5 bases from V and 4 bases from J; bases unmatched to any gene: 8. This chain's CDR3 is CASSQTGLAGLYNEQFF. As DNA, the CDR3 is TGTGCCAGCAGCCAGACGGGACTAGCGGGACTATACAATGAGCAGTTCTTC.

This CDR3 is CASSLKEDPNYGYTF. Written as DNA, the CDR3 is TGTGCCAGCAGCTTGAAGGAGGACCCTAACTATGGCTACACCTTC. The chain couples TRBV5-5 to TRBJ1-2; D is ambiguous. The CDR3 is 15 residues long. Trimming cost V 1 base and J 0 bases, with 10 bases left between them. Germline CDR1 is SGHKS and CDR2 is YYEKEE (reference sequence).

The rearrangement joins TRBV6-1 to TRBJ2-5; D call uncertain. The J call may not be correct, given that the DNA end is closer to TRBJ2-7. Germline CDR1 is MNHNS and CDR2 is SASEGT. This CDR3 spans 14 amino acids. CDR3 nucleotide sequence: TGTGCCAGCAACTCTCAATACAGCTCCTACGAGCAGTACTTC. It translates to CASNSQYSSYEQYF.

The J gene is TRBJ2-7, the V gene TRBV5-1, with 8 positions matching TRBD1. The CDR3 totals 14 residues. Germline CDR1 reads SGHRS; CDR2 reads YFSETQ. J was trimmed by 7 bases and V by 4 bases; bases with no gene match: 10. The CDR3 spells CASSPPTGANEQYF. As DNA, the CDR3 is TGCGCCAGCAGCCCGCCGACAGGGGCTAATGAGCAGTACTTC.

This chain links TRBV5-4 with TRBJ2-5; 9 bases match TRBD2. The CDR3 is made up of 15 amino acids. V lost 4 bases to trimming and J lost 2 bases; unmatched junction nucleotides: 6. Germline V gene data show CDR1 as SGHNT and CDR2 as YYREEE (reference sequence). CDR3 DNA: TGTGCCAGCAGCACCGGGACTAGCAGTCAAGAGACCCAGTACTTC. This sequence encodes CASSTGTSSQETQYF.

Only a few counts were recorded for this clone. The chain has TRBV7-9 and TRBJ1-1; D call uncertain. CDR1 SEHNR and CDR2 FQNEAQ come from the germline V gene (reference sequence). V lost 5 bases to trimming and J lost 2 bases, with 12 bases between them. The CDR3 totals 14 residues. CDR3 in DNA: TGTGCCAGCAGCCGGTACCCCCCCAACACTGAAGCTTTCTTT. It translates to CASSRYPPNTEAFF.

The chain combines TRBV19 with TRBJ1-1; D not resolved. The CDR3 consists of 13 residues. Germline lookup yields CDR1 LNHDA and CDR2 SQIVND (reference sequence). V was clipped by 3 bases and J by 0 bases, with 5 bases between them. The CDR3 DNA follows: TGTGCCAGTAGTATGAGGGTGAACACTGAAGCTTTCTTT. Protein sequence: CASSMRVNTEAFF. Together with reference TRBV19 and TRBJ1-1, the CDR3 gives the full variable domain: DGGITQSPKYLFRKEGQNVTLSCEQNLNHDAMYWYRQDPGQGLRLIYYSQIVNDFQKGDIAEGYSVSREKKESFPLTVTSAQKNPTAFYLCASSMRVNTEAFFGQGTRLTVV.

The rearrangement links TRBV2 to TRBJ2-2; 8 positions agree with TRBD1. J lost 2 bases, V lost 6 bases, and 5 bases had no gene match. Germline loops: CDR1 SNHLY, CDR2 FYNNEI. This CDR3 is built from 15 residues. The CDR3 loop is CASSPGQVNTGELFF. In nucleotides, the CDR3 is TGTGCCAGCAGCCCGGGACAGGTCAACACCGGGGAGCTGTTTTTT.